Below are 12 T cell receptor beta chains sequenced from a single sample in a study of blood T cell repertoires in COVID-19. Libraries were prepared by immunoSEQ multiplex PCR; TCRdb keeps only in-frame clonotypes and omits some of them. Of more than 300,000 clones listed, about 91% are singletons. Sequenced input: peripheral blood. The receptors originated from a woman younger than 45 with COVID-19, enrolled during active disease.

The chain uses TRBV7-9 and TRBJ2-1; tentative D call: TRBD1 (7 bases). Trimming took off 3 bases at V and 6 bases at J, with 15 bases between the two ends. CDR3 length: 15 amino acids. Germline V gene lookup returns CDR1 SEHNR and CDR2 FQNEAQ (reference sequence). This CDR3 is CASSLSPGGFNEQFF. Here the CDR3 DNA reads TGTGCCAGCAGCTTGAGTCCAGGGGGGTTCAATGAGCAGTTCTTC.

The rearrangement links TRBV11-1 to TRBJ1-3; no reliable D call. CDR3 length: 13 residues. V lost 6 bases, J lost 0 bases, and 6 bases lay in between. CDR1 is SGHAT, CDR2 FQDESV, per germline (reference sequence). CDR3 residues: CASRYSSGNTIYF. CDR3 DNA sequence: TGTGCCAGCAGATACAGCTCTGGAAACACCATATATTTT.

This chain joins TRBV30 and TRBJ2-3; 9 bases are shared with TRBD2. CDR1 and CDR2 (germline): GTSNPN, SVGIG (reference sequence). The CDR3 length is 15 residues. The V and J ends lost 3 bases and 7 bases, in that order; junction bases with no gene match: 11. The CDR3 reads CAWSPVAGGTYTQYF. For the CDR3, the DNA is TGTGCCTGGAGCCCAGTGGCGGGGGGGACCTATACGCAGTATTTT.

The chain couples TRBV5-1 to TRBJ2-3; 9 bases match TRBD1. The CDR3 loop spans 14 amino acids. J was trimmed by 7 bases and V by 0 bases; bases with no gene match: 3. Germline-derived CDR1 and CDR2 are SGHRS and YFSETQ. Written as DNA, the CDR3 is TGCGCCAGCAGCTTGGGGACAGGGGCAAATACGCAGTATTTT. It translates to CASSLGTGANTQYF.

J is TRBJ1-1 and V is TRBV6-1; D possibly corresponds to TRBD1 (5 bases). Per germline, CDR1 MNHNS and CDR2 SASEGT. V shed 3 bases and J shed 0 bases, with 8 bases lying between them. The CDR3 has 14 residues. CDR3 sequence reads: CASSDGGMNTEAFF. CDR3 bases: TGTGCCAGCAGTGACGGGGGAATGAACACTGAAGCTTTCTTT.

CDR3 sequence: CASSKQGRKDSPLHF. The CDR3 coding sequence is TGCGCCAGCAGCAAACAAGGGAGGAAGGATTCACCCCTCCACTTT. This rearrangement joins TRBV4-1 to TRBJ1-6; D not certain. Germline-derived CDR1 and CDR2 are MGHRA and YSYEKL. CDR3 length equals 15 residues. Trimming pared 5 bases from V and 8 bases from J, leaving 16 bases between.

The rearrangement links TRBV11-2 to TRBJ1-2, with TRBD1 matching over 8 bases. This CDR3 has 17 residues. Germline CDR1 and CDR2: SGHAT and FQNNGV. Trimming at V came to 5 bases and at J to 1 base, leaving 12 bases not matched to a gene. CDR3 region: CASSQTRTGLDNYGYTF. The CDR3 DNA reads TGTGCCAGCAGCCAAACGCGGACAGGGCTTGATAACTATGGCTACACCTTC.

The V and J genes are TRBV19 and TRBJ1-4; 7 bases line up with TRBD1. V trimming: 5 bases; J trimming: 8 bases; junction bases outside the gene matches: 8. This CDR3 is 14 amino acids long. Germline values: CDR1 LNHDA, CDR2 SQIVND (reference sequence). CDR3 amino acids: CASSVGTVREKLFF. CDR3 nucleotide sequence: TGTGCCAGTAGTGTCGGGACAGTTCGGGAAAAACTGTTTTTT.

This chain joins TRBV7-8 and TRBJ1-5; 9 bases are shared with TRBD1. With 5 bases clipped from V and 5 bases from J, the junction kept 7 bases outside the gene matches. The CDR3 has 15 amino acids. The V gene's germline CDR1 is SGHVS and CDR2 FQNEAQ. CDR3 residues: CASSLMRTGDQPQHF. The CDR3 coding sequence is TGTGCCAGCAGCCTCATGAGGACAGGGGATCAGCCCCAGCATTTT.

The chain uses TRBV5-8 and TRBJ2-3, with TRBD1 matching 11 bases. Germline V gene lookup returns CDR1 SGHTS and CDR2 YDEGEE. Trimming cost V 4 bases and J 5 bases; bases outside gene matches: 6. The CDR3 runs 15 residues. The CDR3, as DNA: TGTGCCAGCAGCCTTGGACAGGGGGCGAGAGATACGCAGTATTTT. Its translation: CASSLGQGARDTQYF.

The CDR3 DNA follows: TGCGCCAGCAGCTTGGGCAGGGAAGCTGAAGCTTTCTTT. Amino acid sequence: CASSLGREAEAFF. The chain carries TRBV5-1 and TRBJ1-1, with D tentatively TRBD1 (5 bases). CDR3 length: 13 residues. The V end was cut by 0 bases, the J end by 6 bases, with 9 bases between. Germline V gene lookup returns CDR1 SGHRS and CDR2 YFSETQ.

This chain connects TRBV27 to TRBJ2-4; 11 nucleotides line up with TRBD1. V dropped 3 bases and J dropped 4; count of bases not matched to a gene: 2. The germline gives CDR1 MNHEY, CDR2 SMNVEV (reference sequence). The CDR3 has 15 amino acids. The CDR3 sequence: CASSFGTGGKNIQYF. CDR3 nucleotide sequence: TGTGCCAGCAGTTTTGGGACAGGGGGGAAAAACATTCAGTACTTC.